A single sample is the source of the 29 T cell receptor beta chains below, sequenced in a study of T cells in Graves' hyperthyroidism and ophthalmopathy. The CDR3 regions of TCR beta were amplified from RNA transcripts. First-round RT-PCR with HTBI primers amplified the TCR CDR3 region. TCRdb fed the multiplex PCR reads into MiXCR, producing one record per CDR3 protein. Among around 450,000 distinct CDR3 sequences listed, around 14% were seen once. Source material: blood. These receptors all stem from a woman aged 18-29 years with Graves' hyperthyroidism.

In this sample, this clonotype turned up many times. Compared with germline, one end of the junction differs, possibly owing to a read error. The chain is built from TRBV4-1 and TRBJ1-2, with D uncertain. Germline CDR1 and CDR2: MGHRA and YSYEKL. This CDR3 comprises 17 residues. The CDR3 nucleotides read TGCGCCAGCAGCCAAGGGTTCCTTCCAGGAGGGAACTACGGCTACACCTTC. Translation gives CASSQGFLPGGNYGYTF.

There are a few counts of this clonotype. V and J are TRBV12-5 and TRBJ1-1, with D tentatively TRBD1 (5 bases). The germline V gene encodes CDR1 LGHNT and CDR2 FRNRAP. The ends were cut back, 5 bases at V and 11 bases at J, with 18 bases in the middle. CDR3 length: 13 residues. DNA of the CDR3: TGTGCTAGTGGTCCTACAGGAGGCGCAGCGGCTTTCTTT. This gives the protein CASGPTGGAAAFF. Supplemented by reference TRBV12-5 and TRBJ1-1, the full variable domain reads DARVTQTPRHKVTEMGQEVTMRCQPILGHNTVFWYRQTMMQGLELLAYFRNRAPLDDSGMPKDRFSAEMPDATLATLKIQPSEPRDSAVYFCASGPTGGAAAFFGQGTRLTVV.

The chain couples TRBV27 to TRBJ2-7, with 7 nucleotides matching TRBD1. Germline V gene data show CDR1 as MNHEY and CDR2 as SMNVEV (reference sequence). V trimming: 8 bases; J trimming: 5 bases; junction bases outside the gene matches: 12. The CDR3 totals 14 residues. For the CDR3, the DNA is TGTGCCAGCCGCCCAACTGACAGGGCCCACGAGCAGTACTTC. Residues: CASRPTDRAHEQYF.

This rearrangement joins TRBV9 to TRBJ2-3; D gene uncertain. The CDR3 is 16 residues long. Germline V CDR1 and CDR2: SGDLS, YYNGEE. V was pared by 0 bases and J by 4 bases, with 15 bases between. In DNA form, the CDR3 reads TGTGCCAGCAGCGTAGCCCCTGGCAGCGCTGCAGATACGCAGTATTTT. Translation: CASSVAPGSAADTQYF.

This chain uses TRBV11-1 with TRBJ2-7; D unresolved. The V end was cut by 0 bases, the J end by 5 bases, with 5 bases between. This CDR3 has 12 amino acids. From germline, CDR1 is SGHAT and CDR2 FQDESV (reference sequence). CDR3 coding DNA: TGTGCCAGCAGCTTAGCCACAGACGAGCAGTACTTC. Translated, it gives CASSLATDEQYF.

The V call is TRBV28, the J call TRBJ2-5; 7 positions match TRBD2. The CDR3 is made up of 15 amino acids. Trimming took 5 bases from V and 5 from J; bases not matched to a gene: 11. Germline V gene lookup returns CDR1 MDHEN and CDR2 SYDVKM. In DNA form, the CDR3 reads TGTGCCAGCAGTCCGCCTATTGGGAGGGGCGAGACCCAGTACTTC. It is translated as CASSPPIGRGETQYF.

This chain joins TRBV5-5 and TRBJ2-7; D gene ambiguous. V dropped 4 bases and J dropped 0 bases, with 14 bases sitting between them. From germline, CDR1 is SGHKS and CDR2 YYEKEE (reference sequence). This CDR3 is built from 15 residues. CDR3 in DNA: TGTGCCAGCAGCCTGGACGGGCAGAGCTCCTACGAGCAGTACTTC. Translated: CASSLDGQSSYEQYF.

A few counts support this clonotype. V is TRBV18 and J is TRBJ1-2, with a tentative D call TRBD1 (5 bases). The CDR3 loop spans 14 amino acids. Trimming removed 4 bases at V and 7 bases at J, with 16 bases between. CDR1 KGHSH and CDR2 LQKENI come from the germline V gene. CDR3 region: CASSRIGQSGGYTF. The CDR3 nucleotides are TGTGCCAGCTCACGGATTGGACAATCGGGTGGCTACACCTTC.

The sample holds many counts of this clonotype. The chain recombines TRBV12-5 with TRBJ2-5; 11 bases map to TRBD2. Per the germline V gene, CDR1 is LGHNT and CDR2 is FRNRAP. V lost 0 bases, J lost 1 base, and 13 bases stayed unmatched. CDR3 length: 20 residues. This chain's CDR3 is CASGLVPPPRGTSGQETQYF. In DNA form, the CDR3 reads TGTGCTAGTGGTTTGGTACCCCCGCCCCGGGGGACTAGCGGCCAAGAGACCCAGTACTTC.

The J gene is TRBJ2-7, the V gene TRBV12-5; TRBD1 might be the D (6 bases). The germline V gene encodes CDR1 LGHNT and CDR2 FRNRAP. The V end was cut by 6 bases, the J end by 1 base, with 10 bases between. The CDR3 runs 13 residues. The CDR3 nucleotides read TGTGCTAGTGGCCGGGACATTTCCTACGAGCAGTACTTC. Amino acids: CASGRDISYEQYF.

This clonotype was observed a few times. This chain links TRBV12-3 or TRBV12-4 with TRBJ1-1, with D possibly being TRBD1 (5 bases). V was trimmed by 3 bases and J by 8 bases, leaving 10 bases between them. The CDR3 spans 12 residues. CDR3: CASSFQGREAFF. In nucleotides, the CDR3 is TGTGCCAGCAGTTTTCAGGGCCGCGAAGCTTTCTTT.

This clonotype was observed a single time. The rearrangement joins TRBV5-1 to TRBJ2-1, with 7 nucleotides matching TRBD2. This CDR3 is 16 amino acids long. The J segment lost 3 bases and the V segment lost 0 bases, leaving 6 bases of the junction unmatched. Germline CDR1 is SGHRS and CDR2 is YFSETQ. CDR3 bases: TGCGCCAGCAGCTTGGATCCTAGCGGAATCTACAATGAGCAGTTCTTC. As protein: CASSLDPSGIYNEQFF.

This clonotype has at least ten counts. The chain carries TRBV7-9 and TRBJ2-7, with TRBD1 matching 7 bases. Unmatched junction bases numbered 12, after V lost 2 bases and J lost 5 bases. The CDR3 spans 16 residues. CDR1 is SEHNR, CDR2 FQNEAQ, per germline (reference sequence). Here the CDR3 DNA reads TGTGCCAGCAGCTTACTCGGGCCTACAGGGGCCCACGAGCAGTACTTC. This gives the protein CASSLLGPTGAHEQYF.

This clonotype has only a few counts. The DNA for the CDR3 is TGTGCCAGCAGCCACCGCGGGACTAGCGGGAAAAATACCCAGTACTTC. It specifies CASSHRGTSGKNTQYF. V is TRBV3-1 and J is TRBJ2-5, with 13 bases matching TRBD2. In germline, CDR1 is LGHDT, CDR2 YNNKEL (reference sequence). The J segment lost 8 bases and the V segment lost 3 bases, leaving 9 bases of the junction unmatched. There are 16 residues in the CDR3.

This clonotype has a count of ten or more. V is TRBV28 and J is TRBJ2-7, with a possible D match to TRBD1 (7 bases). V lost 2 bases and J lost 10, with 21 bases in between. The CDR3 length is 15 residues. CDR1 MDHEN and CDR2 SYDVKM come from the germline V gene. The CDR3, as DNA: TGTGCCAGCAGTTTACGCGCCGGGGGACAGAGCGAACAGTACTTC. It specifies CASSLRAGGQSEQYF.

V gene TRBV5-1 combines with J gene TRBJ2-2; 13 bases align to TRBD2. The CDR3 has 16 residues. CDR1 and CDR2 from the germline V gene are SGHRS and YFSETQ. V lost 4 bases and J lost 5; bases outside the gene matches: 5. Here the CDR3 DNA reads TGCGCCAGCAGCACCGGGACTAGCGGGGTAACCGGGGAGCTGTTTTTT. Its protein is CASSTGTSGVTGELFF.

The rearrangement links TRBV3-1 to TRBJ2-2, with D maybe TRBD2 (7 bases). This CDR3 is 17 amino acids long. Between the trimmed V and J ends, which lost 1 base and 2 bases, there was a span of 14 bases. The germline V gene encodes CDR1 LGHDT and CDR2 YNNKEL (reference sequence). The CDR3 sequence is CASSQVAAGANTGELFF. CDR3 nucleotides: TGTGCCAGCAGCCAAGTTGCGGCGGGGGCCAACACCGGGGAGCTGTTTTTT.

This clonotype was seen at least ten times. This chain uses TRBV12-5 with TRBJ2-7; D might be TRBD1 or TRBD2, each matching 5 bases. Germline CDR1 reads LGHNT; CDR2 reads FRNRAP. Between the trimmed V and J ends, which lost 1 base and 3 bases, there was a span of 13 bases. CDR3 size: 15 residues. This chain's CDR3 is CASGLGIEGFYEQYF. The CDR3 coding sequence is TGTGCTAGTGGTTTGGGTATAGAGGGGTTCTACGAGCAGTACTTC.

The chain joins TRBV12-3 or TRBV12-4 to TRBJ1-2; 10 bases fit TRBD1. The length of the CDR3 is 15 residues. V shed 6 bases, J shed 1 base, and the junction held 5 bases outside the gene matches. The CDR3 is CASRTGTGVNYGYTF. Here the CDR3 DNA reads TGTGCCAGCAGGACCGGGACAGGGGTTAACTATGGCTACACCTTC.

This clonotype was observed at least ten times. The chain links TRBV6-1 to TRBJ2-7; 9 positions match TRBD1. Germline CDR1 reads MNHNS; CDR2 reads SASEGT. The length of the CDR3 is 14 residues. V dropped 3 bases and J dropped 5; count of bases not matched to a gene: 5. CDR3 amino acids: CASSEGQGGDEQYF. Written as DNA, the CDR3 is TGTGCCAGCAGTGAGGGACAGGGTGGCGACGAGCAGTACTTC.

This clonotype was seen only a few times. The rearrangement uses TRBV29-1 and TRBJ2-1; a possible D gene is TRBD2 (6 bases). Per germline, CDR1 SQVTM and CDR2 ANQGSEA. Trimming took off 5 bases at V and 9 bases at J, with 17 bases between the two ends. The length of the CDR3 is 13 residues. CDR3 sequence reads: CSVRAGPWAEQFF. CDR3 bases: TGCAGCGTTAGAGCGGGCCCGTGGGCTGAGCAGTTCTTC.

This clonotype has ten or more counts. V gene TRBV6-1 combines with J gene TRBJ2-5, with 10 bases aligning to TRBD1. Trimming cost V 9 bases and J 4 bases; bases outside gene matches: 8. Germline V gene data show CDR1 as MNHNS and CDR2 as SASEGT. This CDR3 contains 14 residues. The CDR3 region is CASRQGATSETQYF. CDR3 sequence (DNA): TGTGCCAGTAGACAGGGGGCAACCTCAGAGACCCAGTACTTC.

This clonotype has ten or more counts. V usage is TRBV29-1 and J usage is TRBJ1-5; D is undetermined. Trimming took off 3 bases at V and 9 bases at J, with 15 bases between the two ends. Germline V gives CDR1 SQVTM, CDR2 ANQGSEA. The CDR3 has 13 amino acids. The CDR3 loop is CSVEEEGGPPQHF. The CDR3 coding sequence is TGCAGCGTTGAGGAGGAGGGAGGTCCGCCCCAGCATTTT.

This clonotype was counted ten times or more. V gene TRBV20-1 combines with J gene TRBJ2-3, with D unclear. Trimming shortened V by 6 bases and J by 1 base, and 5 bases separated the two germline ends. CDR1 DFQATT and CDR2 SNEGSKA come from the germline V gene (reference sequence). CDR3 length equals 11 residues. The CDR3 DNA reads as TGCAGTGCCGCTCGCACAGATACGCAGTATTTT. It yields the protein CSAARTDTQYF.

The chain is built from TRBV10-3 and TRBJ2-3; TRBD2 might be the D (6 bases). V gave up 8 bases and J gave up 0 bases, with 12 bases separating them. This CDR3 comprises 14 residues. Germline V gene lookup returns CDR1 ENHRY and CDR2 SYGVKD. DNA of the CDR3: TGTGCCATCGGGACTGGAGGGAGCACAGATACGCAGTATTTT. It codes for CAIGTGGSTDTQYF.

This clonotype came up many times. The chain joins TRBV19 to TRBJ1-5; D ambiguous. Germline values: CDR1 LNHDA, CDR2 SQIVND (reference sequence). The V end lost 7 bases, the J end lost 4 bases, and 17 bases lay between the germline ends. The CDR3 has 15 amino acids. CDR3 residues: CASTSAAGSNQPQHF. The CDR3 bases are TGTGCCAGTACCTCGGCGGCAGGCAGTAATCAGCCCCAGCATTTT. Full variable domain (remainder filled in from reference TRBV19 and TRBJ1-5): DGGITQSPKYLFRKEGQNVTLSCEQNLNHDAMYWYRQDPGQGLRLIYYSQIVNDFQKGDIAEGYSVSREKKESFPLTVTSAQKNPTAFYLCASTSAAGSNQPQHFGDGTRLSIL.

This clonotype came up a few times. The CDR3 region has the DNA TGTGCCAGTAGTTTCCCCACCACTAGCGGGGTTTCCTACGAGCAGTACTTC. It is translated as CASSFPTTSGVSYEQYF. The chain couples TRBV19 to TRBJ2-7, with 10 bases identical to TRBD2. The CDR3 consists of 17 residues. The V segment lost 5 bases and the J segment 1 base; nucleotides outside the gene matches: 11. Germline CDR1 LNHDA, CDR2 SQIVND (reference sequence).

This clonotype has a handful of counts. The chain joins TRBV5-1 to TRBJ2-5; TRBD1 or TRBD2 may be the D gene (5 bases each). With 5 bases removed from V and 3 bases from J, the gap between germline ends came to 23 bases. The CDR3 extends over 17 amino acids. Germline V lookup: CDR1 SGHRS, CDR2 YFSETQ. The CDR3 protein is CASRLGDGARQEETQYF. The CDR3 DNA sequence: TGCGCCAGCAGGCTCGGGGACGGCGCCCGCCAGGAAGAGACCCAGTACTTC.

This clonotype was seen repeatedly, ten times or more. This chain connects TRBV2 to TRBJ2-2; D remains ambiguous. Germline V gives CDR1 SNHLY, CDR2 FYNNEI. The length of the CDR3 is 15 residues. V gave up 0 bases and J gave up 4 bases, with 9 bases separating them. As DNA, the CDR3 is TGTGCCAGCAGTGAAGCCCGACTTACCACCGGGGAGCTGTTTTTT. Translating gives CASSEARLTTGELFF.